This TCR beta chain was observed in a study of T cells in narcolepsy. General observations from the study: Autoreactive HCRT-specific and TRIB2-specific clonotypes were marked in same-patient CSF-versus-blood CD4+ comparisons. Autoreactive clonotypes reportedly recurred in blood of same and different patients, not controls.

V shed 0 bases, J shed 4 bases, and the junction held 5 bases outside the gene matches. In germline, CDR1 is GTSNPN, CDR2 SVGIG (reference sequence). This CDR3 comprises 15 residues. Clones were read by immunoSEQ multiplex PCR, and TCRdb kept only the in-frame ones, dropping some. The repertoire includes about 34,000 clones, 78% of them detected once, and 1.2% sits in the top ten. A word on this clone: Its antigen is undetermined.

The receptor was isolated from a human donor with narcolepsy. The gene calls are TRBV30 and TRBJ2-5; TRBD2 aligns across 10 bases. Sequenced: CD45RA- memory CD4+ T cells from PBMCs. The CDR3, as DNA: TGTGCCTGGAGTGTACAGAGACTAGCGGGAGAGACCCAGTACTTC. Translation gives CAWSVQRLAGETQYF.